This entry describes one T cell receptor beta chain. The antigen remains unidentified. The sample originates from a study of shared clonotypes between healthy human individuals. Study conclusions and caveats: Sequencing depth was expected to affect clonotype sharing among donors.

Trimming took off 0 bases at V and 6 bases at J, with 18 bases between the two ends. Germline V gene data show CDR1 as MGHRA and CDR2 as YSYEKL. This CDR3 spans 17 amino acids. The assay was immunoSEQ multiplex PCR, and TCRdb's table has in-frame clones only and misses some. The table has around 2.5 million clones, 93% seen once. The clonotype comes from a man between 18 and 35 years old in good health. Some clones in this sample may be carry-over from other donors' samples. Specimen: naive CD4+ T cells from PBMCs. As for subset: CD45RA+ positively selected. The chain joins TRBV4-1 to TRBJ2-1; D possibly uses TRBD1 or TRBD2 (6 bases each). The chain's CDR3 is CASSQDAGTGTRNEQFF. CDR3 DNA: TGCGCCAGCAGCCAAGATGCGGGAACAGGGACTCGCAATGAGCAGTTCTTC.